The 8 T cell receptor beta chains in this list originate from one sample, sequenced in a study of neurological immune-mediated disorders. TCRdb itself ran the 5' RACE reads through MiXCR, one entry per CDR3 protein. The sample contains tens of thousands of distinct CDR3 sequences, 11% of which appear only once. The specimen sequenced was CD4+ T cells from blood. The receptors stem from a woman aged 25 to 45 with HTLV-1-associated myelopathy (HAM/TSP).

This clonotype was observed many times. The CDR3: CAISESNRGHNTEAFF. The CDR3 coding sequence is TGTGCCATCAGTGAGTCTAACAGGGGGCATAACACTGAAGCTTTCTTT. The rearrangement joins TRBV10-3 to TRBJ1-1, with 9 bases aligning to TRBD1. J was trimmed by 2 bases and V by 0 bases; bases with no gene match: 4. Germline V CDR1 and CDR2: ENHRY, SYGVKD. The CDR3 is 16 amino acids.

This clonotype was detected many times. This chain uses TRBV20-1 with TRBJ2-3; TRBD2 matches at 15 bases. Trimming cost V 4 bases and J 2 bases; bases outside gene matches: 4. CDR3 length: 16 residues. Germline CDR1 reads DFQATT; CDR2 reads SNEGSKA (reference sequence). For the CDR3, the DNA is TGCAGTGCTATAAGGACTAGCGGGGGGGCCACAGATACGCAGTATTTT. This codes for CSAIRTSGGATDTQYF.

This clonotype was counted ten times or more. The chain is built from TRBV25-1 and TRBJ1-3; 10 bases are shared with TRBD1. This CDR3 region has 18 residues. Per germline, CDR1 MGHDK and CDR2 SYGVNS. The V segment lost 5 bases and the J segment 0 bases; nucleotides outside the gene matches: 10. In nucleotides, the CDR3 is TGTGCCAGCAGTCCCGGGACAGGGGCGCTCTCCTCTGGAAACACCATATATTTT. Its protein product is CASSPGTGALSSGNTIYF. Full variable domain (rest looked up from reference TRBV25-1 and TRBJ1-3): EADIYQTPRYLVIGTGKKITLECSQTMGHDKMYWYQQDPGMELHLIHYSYGVNSTEKGDLSSESTVSRIRTEHFPLTLESARPSHTSQYLCASSPGTGALSSGNTIYFGEGSWLTVV.

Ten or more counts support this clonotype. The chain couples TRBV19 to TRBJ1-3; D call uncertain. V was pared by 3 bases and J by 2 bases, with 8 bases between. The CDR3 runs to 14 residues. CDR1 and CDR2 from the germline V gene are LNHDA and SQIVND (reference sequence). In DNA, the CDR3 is TGTGCCAGTAGTATTGGAGGGACTGGAAACACCATATATTTT. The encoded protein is CASSIGGTGNTIYF.

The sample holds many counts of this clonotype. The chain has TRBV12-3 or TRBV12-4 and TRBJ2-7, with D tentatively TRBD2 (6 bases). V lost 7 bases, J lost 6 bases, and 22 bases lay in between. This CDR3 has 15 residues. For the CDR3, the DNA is TGTGCCAGCACTAAACAGCCGGGACGGAGGGCCGAGCAGTACTTC. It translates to CASTKQPGRRAEQYF.

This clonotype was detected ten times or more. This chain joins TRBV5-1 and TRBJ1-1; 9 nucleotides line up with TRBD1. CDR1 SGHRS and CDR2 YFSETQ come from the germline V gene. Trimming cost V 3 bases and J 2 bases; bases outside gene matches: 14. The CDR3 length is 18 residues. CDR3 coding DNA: TGCGCCAGCAGCTCCTTCCCGGGACAGGGAATGGAAAACACTGAAGCTTTCTTT. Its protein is CASSSFPGQGMENTEAFF.

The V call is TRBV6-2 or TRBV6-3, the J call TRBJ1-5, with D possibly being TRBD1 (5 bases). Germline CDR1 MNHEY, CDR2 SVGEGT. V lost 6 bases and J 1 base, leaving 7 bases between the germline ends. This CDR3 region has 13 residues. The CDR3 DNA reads TGTGCCAGCAGATGGGGGAGCAATCAGCCCCAGCATTTT. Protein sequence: CASRWGSNQPQHF.

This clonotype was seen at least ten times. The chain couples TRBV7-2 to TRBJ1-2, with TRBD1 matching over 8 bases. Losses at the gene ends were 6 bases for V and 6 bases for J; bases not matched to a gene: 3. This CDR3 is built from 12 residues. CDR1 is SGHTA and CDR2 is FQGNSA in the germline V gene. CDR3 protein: CASRPGGDGYTF. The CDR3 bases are TGTGCCAGCAGACCAGGGGGCGATGGCTACACCTTC.